This TCR beta chain derives from a study of OX40 agonist ivuxolimab in advanced cancers. TCRdb's table, derived via immunoSEQ multiplex PCR, lists solely in-frame clones and lacks some. The data contain some 58,000 clones, roughly nine tenths of them seen just once; the ten biggest clones take up more than 0.55%. V gave up 4 bases and J gave up 6 bases, with 13 bases separating them. This CDR3 comprises 13 residues. Germline lookup yields CDR1 SGHRS and CDR2 YFSETQ. The chain combines TRBV5-1 with TRBJ1-2; no firm D call. The sample was CD4+ or CD8+ T cells sorted from blood, taken in a trial of the OX40 agonist ivuxolimab. The TCR originated in an adult with an advanced solid tumor such as melanoma, head and neck, liver or kidney cancer. DNA of the CDR3: TGCGCCAGCAGCGGACTCCTGAGCCATGGCTACACCTTC. This translates into CASSGLLSHGYTF.